This T cell receptor (beta chain) was documented in a study of graft-versus-host responses after intestinal transplantation. Study as a whole: Transplantation in recipients was multivisceral, liver-intestinal, or isolated intestinal. All of the recipients had induction that used anti-thymocyte globulin, then tacrolimus and steroids for around 3 years. Study-level results: Declines in HvG clones occurring early post-transplant were associated with peak circulating GvH clone levels. Patients with graft-donor T cell macrochimerism had high graft-versus-host to host-versus-graft clonal ratios in allografts.

Comment on this clone: No antigen is known for it.

This CDR3 is built from 15 residues. Germline V gene data show CDR1 as MGHRA and CDR2 as YSYEKL. With V trimmed by 1 base and J by 0 bases, 0 bases remained unmatched. The assay was immunoSEQ multiplex PCR, and TCRdb's table has in-frame clones only and misses some. Counted here are approximately 110,000 clones, approximately 90% occurring once; the ten biggest clones make up approximately 0.22%. Sequenced material: unstimulated CD4+ T cells sorted from spleen or lymph node cells, taken before transplant. The receptor's source is a human donor who was the organ donor for an intestinal transplant. The chain uses TRBV4-1 and TRBJ2-7; 10 positions agree with TRBD2. The CDR3 loop reads CASSQGLAGSYEQYF. The CDR3 region has the DNA TGCGCCAGCAGCCAAGGACTAGCGGGCTCCTACGAGCAGTACTTC.